The 14 T cell receptor beta chains reported below all come from one sample, sequenced in a study of a mutant IDH1 vaccine in newly diagnosed glioma. Indicated time point: baseline, week 1 (first vaccination visit). Treatment denoted: pre-vaccination baseline after standard-of-care therapy. Data came from immunoSEQ multiplex PCR; TCRdb stores just in-frame clones and leaves some out. The repertoire has approximately 54,000 clones, roughly 80% of them found once; the top ten carry roughly 19%. Here the sequenced sample was PBMCs, taken from a glioma patient treated with radiotherapy, temozolomide or both. These receptors originate from a man between 18 and 29 years old with glioma.

This chain uses TRBV5-1 with TRBJ1-6; D is unclear. Trimming left V 5 bases short and J 6 bases short, with 18 bases between. The CDR3 is 16 residues long. CDR1 SGHRS and CDR2 YFSETQ come from the germline V gene. CDR3 sequence (DNA): TGCGCCAGCAGGCGCGAGGCTAACTACCCTAATTCACCCCTCCACTTT. This encodes CASRREANYPNSPLHF.

The genes are TRBV18 and TRBJ1-1; 8 bases are shared with TRBD1. The junction had 5 bases not matched to a gene; V was cut back by 5 bases and J by 3 bases. CDR1 KGHSH and CDR2 LQKENI come from the germline V gene. The CDR3 runs 14 residues. In DNA form, the CDR3 reads TGTGCCAGCTCAGTTATACAGGGGGACACTGAAGCTTTCTTT. Protein: CASSVIQGDTEAFF.

The CDR3 DNA sequence: TGCGCCAGCAGCCAGATGACAGGACCCTGGGTAGCTTTCTTT. Translating it yields CASSQMTGPWVAFF. This chain links TRBV4-3 with TRBJ1-1; perhaps TRBD1 as D (6 bases). V lost 3 bases and J lost 10, with 18 bases in between. Per the germline V gene, CDR1 is LGHNA and CDR2 is YSLEER. This CDR3 has 14 residues.

There are a few counts of this clone. This sequence joins TRBV7-9 and TRBJ1-2; a possible D gene is TRBD1 (6 bases). The CDR3 has 14 residues. The V and J ends lost 3 bases and 4 bases respectively, with 12 bases between them. From germline, CDR1 is SEHNR and CDR2 FQNEAQ (reference sequence). DNA of the CDR3: TGTGCCAGCAGCTTTCAAGGACAGCTCTATGGCTACACCTTC. It specifies CASSFQGQLYGYTF.

The chain joins TRBV27 to TRBJ2-5; D gene uncertain. V gave up 5 bases and J gave up 2 bases, with 18 bases separating them. Germline assignment: CDR1 MNHEY and CDR2 SMNVEV (reference sequence). The CDR3 is 16 amino acids. The CDR3 spells CASSGRTPPIQETQYF. CDR3 sequence (DNA): TGTGCCAGCAGTGGCCGGACGCCGCCCATTCAAGAGACCCAGTACTTC.

The rearrangement links TRBV7-8 to TRBJ2-3; no firm D call. Germline values: CDR1 SGHVS, CDR2 FQNEAQ. The CDR3 has 14 amino acids. V was cut by 8 bases and J by 1 base, with 13 bases left in between. This chain's CDR3 is CASSRTSGTDTQYF. The CDR3 DNA reads as TGTGCCAGCTCCCGGACCAGCGGCACAGATACGCAGTATTTT.

V usage is TRBV27 and J usage is TRBJ2-7; maybe TRBD2 (6 bases). This CDR3 region has 14 residues. Germline V gene data show CDR1 as MNHEY and CDR2 as SMNVEV (reference sequence). The V end lost 4 bases, the J end lost 5 bases, and 15 bases lay between the germline ends. The CDR3 coding sequence is TGTGCCAGCAGTTATGGCGGGAAGCCCCACGAGCAGTACTTC. Amino acid sequence: CASSYGGKPHEQYF.

The chain recombines TRBV27 with TRBJ1-1; unclear D gene. Deletions cut 6 bases from V and 0 bases from J, with 8 bases between. The CDR3 has 13 residues. In germline, CDR1 is MNHEY, CDR2 SMNVEV (reference sequence). The CDR3 loop is CASRGGLNTEAFF. The CDR3 coding sequence is TGTGCCAGCAGAGGAGGGTTGAACACTGAAGCTTTCTTT.

The sample holds a few counts of this clone. Other DNA sequences within the sample encode an identical CDR3. V usage is TRBV4-3 and J usage is TRBJ2-7, with D possibly called TRBD1 or TRBD2 (7 bases each). Germline values: CDR1 LGHNA, CDR2 YSLEER. The CDR3 is made up of 15 amino acids. Deletions cut 0 bases from V and 5 bases from J, with 14 bases between. The CDR3 spells CASSQDRGGGNEQYF. CDR3 nucleotides: TGCGCCAGCAGCCAAGATCGGGGAGGGGGCAACGAGCAGTACTTC.

The CDR3 DNA reads TGTGCCAGCAGCGGAACAGGGAGACGAACTACCTATGGCTACACCTTC. This sequence encodes CASSGTGRRTTYGYTF. The chain uses TRBV7-9 and TRBJ1-2; D is possibly TRBD1 (6 bases). Germline CDR1 is SEHNR and CDR2 is FQNEAQ (reference sequence). V lost 5 bases and J lost 4, with 20 bases in between. The CDR3 is 16 amino acids.

This chain connects TRBV19 to TRBJ1-1; tentatively, D is TRBD1 (5 bases). V lost 5 bases, J lost 5 bases, and 21 bases lay in between. The CDR3 sequence is 16 residues long. Germline V CDR1 and CDR2: LNHDA, SQIVND (reference sequence). The CDR3, as DNA: TGTGCCAGTAGTGTCCGGGACCTCGCGCGGGAAACTGAAGCTTTCTTT. Its translation is CASSVRDLARETEAFF.

The gene calls are TRBV28 and TRBJ1-5; D not certain. Trimming removed 5 bases from V and 5 bases from J, with 16 bases in between. The germline CDR1 and CDR2 sequences are MDHEN and SYDVKM. The CDR3 runs to 15 residues. The chain's CDR3 is CASSPMMGEYQPQHF. Here the CDR3 DNA reads TGTGCCAGCAGTCCAATGATGGGAGAGTATCAGCCCCAGCATTTT.

The count of this clone is one. The gene calls are TRBV6-5 and TRBJ1-4, with D possibly being TRBD1 (6 bases). This CDR3 is 14 amino acids long. The germline gives CDR1 MNHEY, CDR2 SVGAGI. The V gene lost 6 bases and the J gene lost 5 bases, with 13 bases spanning the gap. The CDR3 DNA follows: TGTGCCAGCAGCCCCGGACAGAGGAATGAAAAACTGTTTTTT. Translation gives CASSPGQRNEKLFF.

The chain links TRBV5-3 to TRBJ2-7; 11 positions match TRBD1. TRBV5-3 is known as an ORF, though its function is uncertain. Trimming cost V 1 base and J 3 bases; bases outside gene matches: 3. The CDR3 is 15 residues long. CDR3 sequence (DNA): TGTGCCAGAAGCTTGTACGGGACAGGGGGCTACGAGCAGTACTTC. Translation: CARSLYGTGGYEQYF.